A single sample is the source of the 16 T cell receptor beta chains below, sequenced in a study of blood T cell repertoires in COVID-19. The table came from immunoSEQ multiplex PCR; TCRdb's copy has only in-frame clones and leaves some out. The sample lists about 250,000 clones, roughly 77% occurring once. The source material was peripheral blood. These receptors all come from a woman aged 80 or older with acute or convalescent COVID-19.

The chain combines TRBV27 with TRBJ1-2; the match to TRBD1 covers 8 bases. Germline assignment: CDR1 MNHEY and CDR2 SMNVEV (reference sequence). Unmatched junction bases numbered 8, after V lost 2 bases and J lost 0 bases. The CDR3 is 17 residues long. CDR3: CASSLRRGLTTNYGYTF. DNA of the CDR3: TGTGCCAGCAGTTTACGCAGGGGGCTAACTACTAACTATGGCTACACCTTC.

This clone has just one count. The gene calls are TRBV5-6 and TRBJ2-3; 10 nucleotides line up with TRBD2. The CDR3 spans 16 residues. V lost 0 bases and J lost 2; bases outside the gene matches: 3. Per germline, CDR1 SGHDT and CDR2 YYEEEE. The DNA for the CDR3 is TGTGCCAGCAGCTTGGGTAGCGGGGGGCTCACAGATACGCAGTATTTT. Protein product: CASSLGSGGLTDTQYF.

This clone has a handful of counts. The chain uses TRBV6-5 and TRBJ1-6; D possibly corresponds to TRBD1 (5 bases). Trimming removed 2 bases at V and 7 bases at J, with 12 bases between. This CDR3 comprises 15 residues. Germline CDR1 reads MNHEY; CDR2 reads SVGAGI. Here the CDR3 DNA reads TGTGCCAGCAGTTACACGGCAGGGCGAAATTCACCCCTCCACTTT. Amino acid sequence: CASSYTAGRNSPLHF.

The genes are TRBV7-2 and TRBJ2-1; TRBD2 is a possible D gene (7 bases). V gave up 8 bases and J gave up 3 bases, with 14 bases separating them. The CDR3 runs to 14 residues. Per germline, CDR1 SGHTA and CDR2 FQGNSA. DNA for the CDR3: TGTGCCAGCGAGGGGGGGAGGAACTACAATGAGCAGTTCTTC. This gives the protein CASEGGRNYNEQFF.

The chain employs TRBV3-1 (or the pseudogene TRBV3-2) and TRBJ2-7, with 8 bases fitting TRBD2. The CDR3 has 13 amino acids. Looked up from germline, CDR1 is LGHDT and CDR2 is YNNKEL (reference sequence). The V and J ends lost 7 bases and 7 bases, in that order; junction bases with no gene match: 9. The CDR3 sequence is CASTHAGGGEQYF. In nucleotides, the CDR3 is TGTGCCAGCACGCACGCGGGAGGTGGGGAGCAGTACTTC.

Here the CDR3 DNA reads TGTGCCTGGAGTCTGGGACAGACAGATACGCAGTATTTT. Its translation is CAWSLGQTDTQYF. This sequence joins TRBV30 and TRBJ2-3; 7 bases line up with TRBD1. Trimming at V came to 2 bases and at J to 3 bases, leaving 2 bases not matched to a gene. In germline, CDR1 is GTSNPN, CDR2 SVGIG (reference sequence). The CDR3 is 13 residues long.

The V and J genes are TRBV5-5 and TRBJ1-2, with D hard to call. Per germline, CDR1 SGHKS and CDR2 YYEKEE (reference sequence). V was cut by 0 bases and J by 6 bases, with 9 bases left in between. CDR3 length equals 13 residues. CDR3 DNA sequence: TGTGCCAGCAGCTTGGTCGGGGTGGATGGCTACACCTTC. It is translated as CASSLVGVDGYTF.

The rearrangement joins TRBV5-1 to TRBJ2-1, with D perhaps TRBD1 (5 bases). The CDR3 is 14 residues long. The germline V gene has CDR1 SGHRS and CDR2 YFSETQ. V lost 0 bases, J lost 6 bases, and 10 bases lay in between. CDR3 protein: CASSLGPQGNEQFF. CDR3 in DNA: TGCGCCAGCAGCTTGGGACCCCAGGGCAATGAGCAGTTCTTC. The full variable domain, in which reference TRBV5-1 and TRBJ2-1 provide the parts outside the CDR3, is KAGVTQTPRYLIKTRGQQVTLSCSPISGHRSVSWYQQTPGQGLQFLFEYFSETQRNKGNFPGRFSGRQFSNSRSEMNVSTLELGDSALYLCASSLGPQGNEQFFGPGTRLTVL.

This clone was picked up one time. The chain uses TRBV15 and TRBJ1-5; D not certain. V lost 5 bases and J lost 15, with 20 bases in between. The CDR3 spans 13 residues. The germline V gene encodes CDR1 LNHNV and CDR2 YYDKDF (reference sequence). The CDR3 spells CATSLPGSGWMHF. For the CDR3, the DNA is TGTGCCACCAGCCTACCTGGCTCGGGGTGGATGCATTTT.

The chain uses TRBV11-2 and TRBJ2-2; maybe TRBD1 (6 bases). Trimming took off 5 bases at V and 0 bases at J, with 13 bases between the two ends. This CDR3 is built from 16 residues. Germline values: CDR1 SGHAT, CDR2 FQNNGV. The CDR3 coding sequence is TGTGCCAGCAGCATGGACGGACAGCCGAACACCGGGGAGCTGTTTTTT. This gives the protein CASSMDGQPNTGELFF.

To note about this clone: At the DNA level, this CDR3 is encoded by other sequences in the same sample as well. V usage is TRBV19 and J usage is TRBJ1-2; perhaps TRBD1 as D (6 bases). V was trimmed by 5 bases and J by 0 bases, leaving 10 bases between them. CDR3 length: 14 residues. Germline V gene sequence: CDR1 LNHDA, CDR2 SQIVND (reference sequence). CDR3 DNA sequence: TGTGCCAGTAGTTCGGGGACAACTAACTATGGCTACACCTTC. Translating it yields CASSSGTTNYGYTF.

This sequence joins TRBV4-3 and TRBJ2-7; a possible D gene is TRBD2 (6 bases). The CDR3 has 15 residues. Trimming took 0 bases from V and 0 from J, leaving 9 bases between them. Germline CDR1 LGHNA, CDR2 YSLEER. CDR3 residues: CASSQESGFSYEQYF. The CDR3 nucleotides are TGCGCCAGCAGCCAAGAAAGCGGGTTCTCCTACGAGCAGTACTTC.

The chain couples TRBV11-3 to TRBJ2-3, with 13 bases matching TRBD2. Germline assignment: CDR1 SGHNT and CDR2 YENEEA. Trimming at V came to 3 bases and at J to 0 bases, leaving 3 bases not matched to a gene. CDR3 length: 17 amino acids. This CDR3 is CASSLGLAGPSTDTQYF. The CDR3 nucleotides read TGTGCCAGCAGCTTGGGACTAGCGGGGCCGAGCACAGATACGCAGTATTTT.

The CDR3 nucleotides are TGCGCCAGCAGCCATGTTTTGGGCGGGGGGTCGAACACTGAAGCTTTCTTT. Residues: CASSHVLGGGSNTEAFF. The rearrangement uses TRBV4-3 and TRBJ1-1; D perhaps matches TRBD1 (5 bases). Between the trimmed V and J ends, which lost 3 bases and 1 base, there was a span of 18 bases. The CDR3 is made up of 17 amino acids. Germline lookup yields CDR1 LGHNA and CDR2 YSLEER.

The chain carries TRBV19 and TRBJ1-2; possible D gene TRBD1, 5 bases. V lost 4 bases to trimming and J lost 3 bases, with 18 bases between them. Per the germline V gene, CDR1 is LNHDA and CDR2 is SQIVND (reference sequence). The CDR3 spans 16 residues. The CDR3 loop reads CASSTHTRVKDYGYTF. The CDR3 DNA reads TGTGCCAGTAGTACCCACACCAGGGTTAAAGACTATGGCTACACCTTC.

The chain is built from TRBV4-2 and TRBJ1-5; TRBD1 matches 7 bases. CDR1 is LGHNA and CDR2 is YNFKEQ in the germline V gene. The CDR3 has 15 amino acids. The junction had 2 bases not matched to a gene; V was cut back by 1 base and J by 2 bases. CDR3 region: CASSQGQGGNQPQHF. In nucleotides, the CDR3 is TGTGCCAGCAGCCAAGGACAGGGAGGCAATCAGCCCCAGCATTTT.